Given below is one T cell receptor (beta chain) in context. As yet, its antigen is unknown. This sample is drawn from a study of cytomegalovirus exposure and HLA in healthy donors. Overall study: Of all 400 or so donors who were genotyped, 80% to 85% belonged to the Caucasian-associated ancestry cluster.

Study-level points and caveats: By HLA locus, TCR association rates varied in a later analysis, with DRB1 showing the most and HLA-C the fewest. In a later analysis, an Asian-associated ancestry cluster reportedly showed fewer N-insertions than the approximately 640-donor mean. Several of the most significant clusters were apparently associated with common viral pathogens in a later analysis.

PCR was performed using 60 Vbeta and 13 Jbeta primers. TCRdb's table, derived via immunoSEQ multiplex PCR, lists solely in-frame clones and lacks some. The repertoire holds tens of thousands of clones, 60% to 85% seen once, with around 11% in the top ten. V lost 7 bases and J lost 8; bases outside the gene matches: 5. The CDR3 is made up of 12 amino acids. Germline CDR1 SGHRS, CDR2 YFSETQ. The rearrangement joins TRBV5-1 to TRBJ1-2, with 10 bases that match TRBD1. This clonotype was sampled from a man in his 70s in good health and CMV-seronegative. The specimen was PBMCs. The CDR3 region has the DNA TGCGCCAGCCGGGACAGGGGAAGAGGCTACACCTTC. It is translated as CASRDRGRGYTF.